One and the same sample provided the 2 T cell receptor beta chains below, sequenced in a study of T cells after yellow fever vaccination (dated by TCRdb to the late 2010s). The sample's treatment or condition label, in plain terms: live attenuated yellow fever vaccine strain. Preparation of the library involved 5' RACE. TCRdb records Illumina HiSeq 2500 as the sequencer. The public sequencing data were trimmed at Q25 with fastp and processed into clonotypes with MiXCR by TCRdb, which kept only in-frame beta chains. A single entry per CDR3 protein holds the most common genes and DNA from its merged rows. Within this sample are hundreds of thousands of distinct CDR3 sequences, with 8.7% of them counted one time only. Jointly, the top ten make up about a sixth of the sample. The sample here was PBMCs, taken on the day of the first yellow fever vaccination. These receptors were taken from a man aged 18-30 years who received the YFV17D yellow fever vaccine.

The table lists this clonotype with a few counts. The chain links TRBV4-3 to TRBJ2-3, with D perhaps TRBD2 (5 bases). The V gene's germline CDR1 is LGHNA and CDR2 YSLEER. The V end lost 0 bases, the J end lost 0 bases, and 22 bases lay between the germline ends. This CDR3 is built from 20 residues. The CDR3 protein is CASSQDTIGGFWASTDTQYF. In DNA form, the CDR3 reads TGCGCCAGCAGCCAAGATACTATAGGCGGGTTCTGGGCTAGCACAGATACGCAGTATTTT.

The chain is built from TRBV7-2 and TRBJ2-3, with D unresolved. Germline CDR1 SGHTA, CDR2 FQGNSA. The CDR3 spans 14 residues. V lost 2 bases to trimming and J lost 5 bases, with 11 bases between them. The CDR3 DNA follows: TGTGCCAGCAGCTTACGCGTCTGGGGAGATACGCAGTATTTT. This sequence encodes CASSLRVWGDTQYF.